This is a list of T cell receptor beta chains from one sample in a study of cytomegalovirus exposure and HLA in healthy donors. TCRdb keeps only in-frame clones here, not all; method: immunoSEQ multiplex PCR. The sample consists of 150,000 to 200,000 clones, 55% to 65% of them appearing once. The source material was PBMCs. The receptors were sampled from a man in his forties in good health and CMV-seronegative. Each CDR3 is given with its conserved first and last residue. D genes are given only for firm matches. Only some rows state a clone size, as once, few, many or a class for expanded clones.

cdr3_aa: CASSRVTENGYTF; cdr3_nt: TGTGCCAGTAGTAGGGTGACGGAGAACGGCTACACCTTC; d_call: .; clone_size: .; v_call: TRBV19; j_call: TRBJ1-2
cdr3_aa: CASSSLQGGGEQYF; cdr3_nt: TGTGCCAGCAGCTCTCTACAGGGGGGAGGCGAGCAGTACTTC; d_call: TRBD1; clone_size: .; v_call: TRBV7-6; j_call: TRBJ2-7
cdr3_aa: CASSLGTGLYEQYF; cdr3_nt: TGCGCCAGCAGCTTGGGGACAGGGTTATACGAGCAGTACTTC; d_call: TRBD1; clone_size: .; v_call: TRBV5-1; j_call: TRBJ2-7
cdr3_aa: CASSEVAGGSDEQFF; cdr3_nt: TGTGCCAGCAGTGAAGTAGCGGGGGGGTCTGATGAGCAGTTCTTC; d_call: TRBD2; clone_size: .; v_call: TRBV6-1; j_call: TRBJ2-1
cdr3_aa: CASSLGGEGIQYF; cdr3_nt: TGTGCCAGCAGCTTAGGAGGTGAAGGCATTCAGTACTTC; d_call: .; clone_size: .; v_call: TRBV11-3; j_call: TRBJ2-4
cdr3_aa: CASSLGSLADSYEQYF; cdr3_nt: TGCGCCAGCAGCTTGGGGTCTCTGGCGGACTCCTACGAGCAGTACTTC; d_call: .; clone_size: .; v_call: TRBV5-1; j_call: TRBJ2-7
cdr3_aa: CASSSRGSQWGGRSYNEQFF; cdr3_nt: TGTGCCAGCAGCTCCAGGGGTTCTCAGTGGGGGGGGAGATCGTACAATGAGCAGTTCTTC; d_call: .; clone_size: few; v_call: TRBV5-4; j_call: TRBJ2-1
cdr3_aa: CASSREAGAAYEQYF; cdr3_nt: TGTGCCAGCAGCCGAGAGGCGGGGGCGGCCTACGAGCAGTACTTC; d_call: .; clone_size: few; v_call: TRBV7-6; j_call: TRBJ2-7
cdr3_aa: CAWSQPGTGVIGELFF; cdr3_nt: TGTGCCTGGAGCCAACCCGGGACAGGTGTAATCGGGGAGCTGTTTTTT; d_call: TRBD1; clone_size: few; v_call: TRBV30; j_call: TRBJ2-2
cdr3_aa: CSVVPLDRGLNNEQFF; cdr3_nt: TGCAGCGTAGTTCCCCTCGACAGGGGGCTGAACAATGAGCAGTTCTTC; d_call: TRBD1; clone_size: .; v_call: TRBV29-1; j_call: TRBJ2-1
cdr3_aa: CSVVGARKPQHF; cdr3_nt: TGCAGCGTTGTGGGGGCGAGGAAGCCCCAGCATTTT; d_call: .; clone_size: .; v_call: TRBV29-1; j_call: TRBJ1-5
cdr3_aa: CASSRDREHEQYF; cdr3_nt: TGTGCCAGCAGCCGGGACAGGGAGCACGAGCAGTACTTC; d_call: TRBD1; clone_size: .; v_call: TRBV5-8; j_call: TRBJ2-7
cdr3_aa: CASSLNLREFHEQYF; cdr3_nt: TGTGCCAGCAGCTTAAATTTGCGGGAGTTCCACGAGCAGTACTTC; d_call: TRBD2; clone_size: .; v_call: TRBV7-9; j_call: TRBJ2-7
cdr3_aa: CASSLVGLTYNEQFF; cdr3_nt: TGTGCCAGCAGCTTAGTGGGACTAACGTACAATGAGCAGTTCTTC; d_call: TRBD2; clone_size: .; v_call: TRBV7-3; j_call: TRBJ2-1
cdr3_aa: CAWSATGGRNSPLHF; cdr3_nt: TGTGCCTGGAGTGCCACAGGGGGCCGTAATTCACCCCTCCACTTT; d_call: TRBD1; clone_size: .; v_call: TRBV30; j_call: TRBJ1-6
cdr3_aa: CAISDRIVSGEQYF; cdr3_nt: TGTGCCATCAGTGACCGAATAGTAAGTGGAGAGCAGTACTTC; d_call: .; clone_size: .; v_call: TRBV10-3; j_call: TRBJ2-5
cdr3_aa: CASNPGLRGEKLFF; cdr3_nt: TGTGCCAGTAATCCGGGACTTAGAGGTGAAAAACTGTTTTTT; d_call: .; clone_size: .; v_call: TRBV19; j_call: TRBJ1-4
cdr3_aa: CASSEARYRGGETQYF; cdr3_nt: TGTGCCAGCAGTGAAGCGCGATACAGGGGTGGAGAGACCCAGTACTTC; d_call: TRBD1; clone_size: .; v_call: TRBV6-1; j_call: TRBJ2-5
cdr3_aa: CATSRWDPDSDTQYF; cdr3_nt: TGTGCCACCTCAAGGTGGGATCCGGACTCAGATACGCAGTATTTT; d_call: .; clone_size: .; v_call: TRBV6-6; j_call: TRBJ2-3
cdr3_aa: CASSLESAVSGANVLTF; cdr3_nt: TGTGCCAGCAGCTTAGAGTCGGCGGTCTCTGGGGCCAACGTCCTGACTTTC; d_call: .; clone_size: .; v_call: TRBV7-6; j_call: TRBJ2-6
cdr3_aa: CASSLERGSNQPQHF; cdr3_nt: TGTGCCAGCAGTTTAGAAAGGGGAAGCAATCAGCCCCAGCATTTT; d_call: .; clone_size: few; v_call: TRBV27; j_call: TRBJ1-5
cdr3_aa: CASSVGPTAEGTEAFF; cdr3_nt: TGTGCCAGCAGCGTAGGCCCGACAGCAGAAGGCACTGAAGCTTTCTTT; d_call: .; clone_size: .; v_call: TRBV9; j_call: TRBJ1-1
cdr3_aa: CASSLVGSTSSTDTQYF; cdr3_nt: TGTGCCAGCAGTTTAGTGGGTTCGACATCTAGCACAGATACGCAGTATTTT; d_call: .; clone_size: .; v_call: TRBV28; j_call: TRBJ2-3
cdr3_aa: CASSLVAGGADTQYF; cdr3_nt: TGCGCCAGCAGTTTGGTGGCGGGAGGCGCAGATACGCAGTATTTT; d_call: TRBD2; clone_size: .; v_call: TRBV5-1; j_call: TRBJ2-3
cdr3_aa: CASTKPGSGYTF; cdr3_nt: TGTGCCAGCACCAAGCCGGGGAGCGGCTACACCTTC; d_call: .; clone_size: .; v_call: TRBV28; j_call: TRBJ1-2
cdr3_aa: CASSSRTGGPDGYTF; cdr3_nt: TGTGCCAGCAGCTCTCGGACAGGGGGCCCAGATGGCTACACCTTC; d_call: TRBD1; clone_size: .; v_call: TRBV5-5; j_call: TRBJ1-2
cdr3_aa: CASTPTANTGELFF; cdr3_nt: TGTGCCAGCACTCCGACAGCGAACACCGGGGAGCTGTTTTTT; d_call: .; clone_size: few; v_call: TRBV6-4; j_call: TRBJ2-2
cdr3_aa: CASSPRTGDTYEQYF; cdr3_nt: TGTGCCAGCAGTCCCCGGACAGGGGACACCTACGAGCAGTACTTC; d_call: TRBD1; clone_size: .; v_call: TRBV6-5; j_call: TRBJ2-7
cdr3_aa: CAWRPPLGASYNSPLHF; cdr3_nt: TGTGCCTGGAGACCCCCTCTGGGAGCTTCGTATAATTCACCCCTCCACTTT; d_call: .; clone_size: once; v_call: TRBV30; j_call: TRBJ1-6
cdr3_aa: CASSPRAGGLSTDTQYF; cdr3_nt: TGTGCCAGCAGCCCCCGAGCGGGGGGGCTGAGCACAGATACGCAGTATTTT; d_call: TRBD2; clone_size: .; v_call: TRBV7-2; j_call: TRBJ2-3
cdr3_aa: CASSFIAGGGQETQYF; cdr3_nt: TGTGCCAGCAGTTTTATAGCGGGAGGGGGCCAAGAGACCCAGTACTTC; d_call: TRBD2; clone_size: .; v_call: TRBV27; j_call: TRBJ2-5
cdr3_aa: CASSSTGGTNEKLFF; cdr3_nt: TGCGCCAGCAGCTCAACAGGGGGTACTAATGAAAAACTGTTTTTT; d_call: TRBD1; clone_size: .; v_call: TRBV5-1; j_call: TRBJ1-4
cdr3_aa: CASSAFGTDINGYTF; cdr3_nt: TGTGCCAGCAGCGCCTTCGGGACAGATATTAATGGCTACACCTTC; d_call: TRBD1; clone_size: .; v_call: TRBV2; j_call: TRBJ1-2
cdr3_aa: CAWSEGYGRTSYEQYF; cdr3_nt: TGTGCCTGGAGTGAAGGTTACGGGAGGACGAGCTACGAGCAGTACTTC; d_call: TRBD2; clone_size: .; v_call: TRBV30; j_call: TRBJ2-7
cdr3_aa: CASSQGHIRSGNTIYF; cdr3_nt: TGTGCCAGCAGCCAAGGACATATTCGCTCTGGAAACACCATATATTTT; d_call: .; clone_size: .; v_call: TRBV7-2; j_call: TRBJ1-3
cdr3_aa: CASSPEVFRDYGYTF; cdr3_nt: TGTGCCAGCTCACCAGAGGTGTTCAGGGACTATGGCTACACCTTC; d_call: .; clone_size: .; v_call: TRBV18; j_call: TRBJ1-2
cdr3_aa: CASSVLAGSYEQYF; cdr3_nt: TGTGCCAGCAGCGTCCTAGCGGGCTCCTACGAGCAGTACTTC; d_call: TRBD2; clone_size: .; v_call: TRBV9; j_call: TRBJ2-7
cdr3_aa: CASTLLAGRSYEQYF; cdr3_nt: TGTGCCAGCACCTTATTAGCGGGACGCTCCTACGAGCAGTACTTC; d_call: TRBD2; clone_size: .; v_call: TRBV28; j_call: TRBJ2-7
cdr3_aa: CSSILDQTGSGEKLFF; cdr3_nt: TGTTCCAGCATCCTAGACCAGACAGGCAGCGGCGAAAAACTGTTTTTT; d_call: .; clone_size: .; v_call: TRBV7-9; j_call: TRBJ1-4
cdr3_aa: CASRGDSRSYEQYF; cdr3_nt: TGTGCCAGCAGAGGGGACAGTCGCTCCTACGAGCAGTACTTC; d_call: TRBD1; clone_size: .; v_call: TRBV6-1; j_call: TRBJ2-7
cdr3_aa: CASSPGTSGSFVQFF; cdr3_nt: TGTGCCAGCAGTCCGGGGACTAGCGGGAGTTTCGTGCAGTTCTTC; d_call: TRBD2; clone_size: .; v_call: TRBV6-5; j_call: TRBJ2-1
cdr3_aa: CASSLSGTVGANVLTF; cdr3_nt: TGTGCCAGCAGCCTGTCCGGGACTGTGGGGGCCAACGTCCTGACTTTC; d_call: .; clone_size: once; v_call: TRBV7-3; j_call: TRBJ2-6
cdr3_aa: CASSQDLVFSPLHF; cdr3_nt: TGCGCCAGCAGCCAAGACCTTGTGTTTTCACCCCTCCACTTT; d_call: .; clone_size: .; v_call: TRBV4-1; j_call: TRBJ1-6
cdr3_aa: CASSYQGSYGYTF; cdr3_nt: TGTGCCAGCAGTTATCAGGGGAGCTATGGCTACACCTTC; d_call: .; clone_size: few; v_call: TRBV6-1; j_call: TRBJ1-2
cdr3_aa: CSVERAGGPFSYNEQFF; cdr3_nt: TGCAGCGTTGAGAGAGCGGGAGGGCCGTTTTCCTACAATGAGCAGTTCTTC; d_call: TRBD2; clone_size: once; v_call: TRBV29-1; j_call: TRBJ2-1
cdr3_aa: CASSLGGFTANEKLFF; cdr3_nt: TGTGCCAGCAGCTTGGGGGGGTTTACGGCTAATGAAAAACTGTTTTTT; d_call: .; clone_size: .; v_call: TRBV11-2; j_call: TRBJ1-4
cdr3_aa: CASSRQGAAEAFF; cdr3_nt: TGTGCCAGCAGCCGGCAGGGGGCCGCTGAAGCTTTCTTT; d_call: TRBD1; clone_size: few; v_call: TRBV7-2; j_call: TRBJ1-1
cdr3_aa: CASSSIGGVGSYEQYF; cdr3_nt: TGTGCCAGCAGCAGTATAGGGGGAGTTGGTTCCTACGAGCAGTACTTC; d_call: .; clone_size: .; v_call: TRBV11-2; j_call: TRBJ2-7
cdr3_aa: CASSSSGTYTGELFF; cdr3_nt: TGTGCCAGCAGTTCTAGCGGGACTTACACCGGGGAGCTGTTTTTT; d_call: TRBD2; clone_size: .; v_call: TRBV27; j_call: TRBJ2-2
cdr3_aa: CASSRTSGRVANTGELFF; cdr3_nt: TGTGCCAGCAGTCGGACTAGCGGGAGGGTAGCGAACACCGGGGAGCTGTTTTTT; d_call: TRBD2; clone_size: .; v_call: TRBV27; j_call: TRBJ2-2
cdr3_aa: CASSVGGGVRNNEQFF; cdr3_nt: TGTGCCAGCAGCGTAGGCGGCGGGGTTAGGAACAATGAGCAGTTCTTC; d_call: .; clone_size: few; v_call: TRBV9; j_call: TRBJ2-1
cdr3_aa: CASSLQGARTGATTGELFF; cdr3_nt: TGCGCCAGCAGCTTACAGGGGGCGCGAACGGGAGCCACAACCGGGGAGCTGTTTTTT; d_call: TRBD1; clone_size: .; v_call: TRBV5-1; j_call: TRBJ2-2
cdr3_aa: CASSIPGLAGGGPLYEQYF; cdr3_nt: TGTGCCAGCAGCATTCCGGGACTAGCGGGAGGAGGGCCCCTCTACGAGCAGTACTTC; d_call: .; clone_size: .; v_call: TRBV21-1; j_call: TRBJ2-7
cdr3_aa: CASSEILAGNQETQYF; cdr3_nt: TGCGCCAGCAGTGAGATCTTAGCGGGGAACCAAGAGACCCAGTACTTC; d_call: TRBD2; clone_size: few; v_call: TRBV10-2; j_call: TRBJ2-5